This T cell receptor beta chain was documented in a study of human T cells and chemical hapten exposure. Time point indicated: pre-sensitization, week 0. Specified treatment: therapeutic diphenylcyclopropenone sensitization with weekly scalp DPC. This clonotype was observed at least ten times. Between the trimmed V and J ends, which lost 6 bases and 6 bases, there was a span of 15 bases. The CDR3 runs 13 residues. Looked up from germline, CDR1 is DFQATT and CDR2 is SNEGSKA (reference sequence). TCRdb re-derived calls from the RACE reads in MiXCR, one entry per CDR3 protein. Of around 330,000 distinct CDR3 sequences in the sample, about 5.4% were seen once.

This TCR came from a young woman with alopecia areata. Some clones in this sample may be carry-over from other donors' samples. The sequenced sample was whole blood, obtained in connection with sensitization to the hapten diphenylcyclopropenone (DPC). The genes are TRBV20-1 and TRBJ1-5, with D unresolved. The CDR3 DNA reads TGCAGTGCCTTGCCGTCCCGGAGTCAGCCCCAGCATTTT. This encodes CSALPSRSQPQHF.